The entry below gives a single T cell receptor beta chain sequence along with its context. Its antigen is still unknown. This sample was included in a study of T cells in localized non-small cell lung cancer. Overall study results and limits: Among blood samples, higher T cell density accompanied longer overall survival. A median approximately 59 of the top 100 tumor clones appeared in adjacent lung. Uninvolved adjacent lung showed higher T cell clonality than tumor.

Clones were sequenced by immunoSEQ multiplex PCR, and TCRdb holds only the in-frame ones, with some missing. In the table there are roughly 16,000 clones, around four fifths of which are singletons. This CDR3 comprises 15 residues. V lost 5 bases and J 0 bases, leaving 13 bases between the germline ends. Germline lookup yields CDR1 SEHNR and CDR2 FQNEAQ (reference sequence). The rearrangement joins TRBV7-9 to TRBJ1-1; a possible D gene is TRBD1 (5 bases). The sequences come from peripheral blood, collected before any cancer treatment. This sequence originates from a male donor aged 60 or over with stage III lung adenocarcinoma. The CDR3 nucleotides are TGTGCCAGCAGCCTCGACGGGGCTATGAACACTGAAGCTTTCTTT. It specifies CASSLDGAMNTEAFF.